This T cell receptor (beta chain) was captured in a study of blood T cells in healthy people across ages. The study drew donors from healthy Caucasian individuals in Russia aged about 6 to 95. It was with a sample-barcoded 5' primer and a J-beta primer mix that a second PCR of about 7 to 12 cycles was run. TCRdb fed the 5' RACE reads into MiXCR, producing one record per CDR3 protein. The sample consists of 1.5 million to 2 million distinct CDR3 sequences, about 50% of them appearing once. Whole-study results and caveats: Reliance upon unsorted PBMCs precluded definitive naive versus antigen-experienced comparison. Measured against age, TCR beta diversity per million T cells decreased in a roughly linear manner. Not knowing donor CMV status may have confounded expanded clonotype changes.

V lost 5 bases, J lost 3 bases, and 16 bases lay in between. This CDR3 has 16 amino acids. Germline V gives CDR1 SGHTA, CDR2 FQGNSA. Concerning this clonotype itself: Its antigen is as yet unknown.

This chain links TRBV7-2 with TRBJ1-4, with D hard to call. The sequencing sample was made of blood. This TCR was sampled from a middle-aged woman in good health. CDR3 nucleotide sequence: TGTGCCAGCAGCCCGGCCCTGACATCGTCTAATGAAAAACTGTTTTTT. The encoded protein is CASSPALTSSNEKLFF.